This TCR beta chain was identified in a study of breast tumors, draining lymph nodes, adjacent tissues. Germline V lookup: CDR1 ENHRY, CDR2 SYGVKD. The V gene end was trimmed by 2 bases and the J gene end by 5 bases; junction bases not matched to a gene: 16. The CDR3 runs 18 residues. TCRdb recomputed calls from the multiplex PCR reads with MiXCR, one row per CDR3 protein. The sample holds about 200,000 distinct CDR3 sequences; around a third are singletons and the top ten take 4% to 5.5%. General study results and limits: The data were judged consistent with most tumor T cells coming from lymph node and expanding in tumor.

Breast cancer patients provided tissue from their axillary draining lymph nodes. On this clonotype itself: What it recognizes is unknown.

This sequence joins TRBV10-3 and TRBJ2-5; TRBD2 matches at 8 bases. The TCR was taken from a female donor with breast cancer. Some clones in this sample may be carry-over from other donors' samples. The source material was axillary lymph node tissue. The CDR3 sequence is CAISERGATSGGLETQYF. In nucleotides, the CDR3 is TGTGCCATCAGTGAGAGGGGGGCCACTAGCGGAGGGTTGGAGACCCAGTACTTC.